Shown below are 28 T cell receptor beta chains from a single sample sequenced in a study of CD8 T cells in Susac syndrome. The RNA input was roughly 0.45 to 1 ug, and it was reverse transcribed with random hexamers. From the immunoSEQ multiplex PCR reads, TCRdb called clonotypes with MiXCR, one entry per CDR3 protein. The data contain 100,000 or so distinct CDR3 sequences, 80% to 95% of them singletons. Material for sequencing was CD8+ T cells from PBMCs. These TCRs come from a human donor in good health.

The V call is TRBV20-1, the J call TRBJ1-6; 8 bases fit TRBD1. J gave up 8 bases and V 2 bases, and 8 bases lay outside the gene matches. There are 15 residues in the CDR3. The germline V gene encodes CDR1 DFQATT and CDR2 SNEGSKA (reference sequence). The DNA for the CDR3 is TGCAGTGCTAGAACAGGGGGTAGGGACCATTCACCCCTCCACTTT. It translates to CSARTGGRDHSPLHF.

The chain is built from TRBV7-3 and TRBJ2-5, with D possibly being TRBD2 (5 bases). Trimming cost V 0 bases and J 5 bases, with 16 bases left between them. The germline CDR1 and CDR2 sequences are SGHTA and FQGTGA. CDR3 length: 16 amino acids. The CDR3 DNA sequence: TGTGCCAGCAGCTTAACCGCAGGACGGGGTAGGGAGACCCAGTACTTC. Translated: CASSLTAGRGRETQYF.

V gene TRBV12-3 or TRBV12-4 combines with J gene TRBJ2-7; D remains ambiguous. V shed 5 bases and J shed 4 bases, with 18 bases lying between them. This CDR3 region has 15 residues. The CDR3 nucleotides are TGTGCCAGCAGTCCATTCCCCTCTACCCCATACGAGCAGTACTTC. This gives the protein CASSPFPSTPYEQYF.

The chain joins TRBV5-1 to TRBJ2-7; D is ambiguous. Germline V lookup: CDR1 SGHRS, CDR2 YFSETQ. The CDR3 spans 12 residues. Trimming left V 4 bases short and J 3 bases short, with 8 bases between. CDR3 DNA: TGCGCCAGCAGCCAGAGCGACTACGAGCAGTACTTC. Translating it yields CASSQSDYEQYF.

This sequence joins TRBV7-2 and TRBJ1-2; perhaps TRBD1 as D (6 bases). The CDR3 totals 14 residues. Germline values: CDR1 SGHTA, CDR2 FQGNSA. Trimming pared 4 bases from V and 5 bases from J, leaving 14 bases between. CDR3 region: CASSSSGGGYGYTF. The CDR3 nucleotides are TGTGCCAGCAGCTCATCGGGGGGCGGATATGGCTACACCTTC.

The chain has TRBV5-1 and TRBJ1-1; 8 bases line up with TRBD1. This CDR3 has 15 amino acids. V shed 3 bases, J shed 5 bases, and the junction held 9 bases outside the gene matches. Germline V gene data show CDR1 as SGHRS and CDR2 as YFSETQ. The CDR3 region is CASSSSGQGGTEAFF. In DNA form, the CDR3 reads TGCGCCAGCAGCTCTTCCGGACAGGGTGGGACTGAAGCTTTCTTT. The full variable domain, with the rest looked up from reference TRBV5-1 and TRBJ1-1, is KAGVTQTPRYLIKTRGQQVTLSCSPISGHRSVSWYQQTPGQGLQFLFEYFSETQRNKGNFPGRFSGRQFSNSRSEMNVSTLELGDSALYLCASSSSGQGGTEAFFGQGTRLTVV.

CDR3 residues: CASSPAGAGVGTPEQYF. CDR3 coding DNA: TGTGCCAGCAGTCCGGCCGGAGCGGGAGTTGGTACCCCCGAGCAGTACTTC. This rearrangement joins TRBV12-3 or TRBV12-4 to TRBJ2-7; 8 nucleotides agree with TRBD2. The CDR3 contains 17 residues. V lost 5 bases, J lost 6 bases, and 18 bases stayed unmatched.

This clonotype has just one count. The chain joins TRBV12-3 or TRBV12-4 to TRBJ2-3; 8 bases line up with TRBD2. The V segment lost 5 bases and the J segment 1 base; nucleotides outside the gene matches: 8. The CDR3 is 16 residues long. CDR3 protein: CASSPLLREGTDTQYF. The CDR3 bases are TGTGCCAGCAGTCCCCTATTGCGGGAGGGCACAGATACGCAGTATTTT.

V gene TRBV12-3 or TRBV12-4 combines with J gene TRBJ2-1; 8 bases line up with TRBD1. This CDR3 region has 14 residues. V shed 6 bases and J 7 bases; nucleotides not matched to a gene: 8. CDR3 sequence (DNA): TGTGCCAGCAGCCCGACGACAGGGGCTAATGAGCAGTTCTTC. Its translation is CASSPTTGANEQFF.

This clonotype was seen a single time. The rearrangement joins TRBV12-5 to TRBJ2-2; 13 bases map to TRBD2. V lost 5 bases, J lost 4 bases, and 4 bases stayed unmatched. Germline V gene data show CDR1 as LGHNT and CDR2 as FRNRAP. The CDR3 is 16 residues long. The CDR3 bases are TGTGCTAGTGGTCCTGGACTAGCGGGAGCCACCGGGGAGCTGTTTTTT. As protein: CASGPGLAGATGELFF.

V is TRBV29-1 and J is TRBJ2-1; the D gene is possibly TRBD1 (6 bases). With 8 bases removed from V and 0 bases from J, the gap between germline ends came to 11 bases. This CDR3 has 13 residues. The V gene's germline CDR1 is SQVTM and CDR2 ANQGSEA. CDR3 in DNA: TGCAGCTTCCAGGGGAGCTCCTACAATGAGCAGTTCTTC. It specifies CSFQGSSYNEQFF.

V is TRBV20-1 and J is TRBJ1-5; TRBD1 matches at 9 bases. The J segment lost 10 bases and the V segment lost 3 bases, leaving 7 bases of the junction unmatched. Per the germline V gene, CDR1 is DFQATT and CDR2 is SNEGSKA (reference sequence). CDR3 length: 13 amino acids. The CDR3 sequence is CSASRGTGNPQHF. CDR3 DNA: TGCAGTGCTAGTCGAGGGACAGGGAACCCCCAGCATTTT.

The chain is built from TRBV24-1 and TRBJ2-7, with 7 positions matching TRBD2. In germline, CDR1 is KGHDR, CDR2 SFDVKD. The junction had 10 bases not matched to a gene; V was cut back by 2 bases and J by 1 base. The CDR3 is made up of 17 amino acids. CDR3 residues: CATSDWWVGGGSYEQYF. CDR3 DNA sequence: TGTGCCACCAGTGATTGGTGGGTCGGCGGGGGTTCCTACGAGCAGTACTTC.

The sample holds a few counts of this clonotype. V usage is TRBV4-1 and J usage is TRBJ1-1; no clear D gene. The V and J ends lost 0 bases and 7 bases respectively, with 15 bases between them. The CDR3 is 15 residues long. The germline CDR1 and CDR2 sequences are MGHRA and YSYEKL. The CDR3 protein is CASSQDEGLNFEAFF. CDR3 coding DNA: TGCGCCAGCAGCCAAGACGAGGGTTTAAACTTTGAAGCTTTCTTT.

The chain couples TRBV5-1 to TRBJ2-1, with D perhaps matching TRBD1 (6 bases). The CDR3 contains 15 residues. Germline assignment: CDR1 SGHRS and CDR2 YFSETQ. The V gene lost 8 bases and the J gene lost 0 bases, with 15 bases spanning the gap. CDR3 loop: CASGKQGNSYNEQFF. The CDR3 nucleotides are TGCGCCAGTGGGAAGCAGGGGAACTCCTACAATGAGCAGTTCTTC.

This CDR3 reads CASSRTRTQETQYF. CDR3 nucleotide sequence: TGTGCCAGCAGCCGGACTAGAACCCAAGAGACCCAGTACTTC. This chain links TRBV7-2 with TRBJ2-5; 7 nucleotides align to TRBD2. The CDR3 totals 14 residues. CDR1 is SGHTA and CDR2 is FQGNSA in the germline V gene. J was trimmed by 1 base and V by 5 bases; bases with no gene match: 4.

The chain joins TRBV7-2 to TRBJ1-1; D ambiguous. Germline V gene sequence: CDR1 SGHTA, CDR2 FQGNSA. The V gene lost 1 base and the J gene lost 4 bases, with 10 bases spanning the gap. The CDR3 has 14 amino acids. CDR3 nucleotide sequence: TGTGCCAGCAGCTTAGTCATTCCTGCCACTGAAGCTTTCTTT. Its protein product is CASSLVIPATEAFF.

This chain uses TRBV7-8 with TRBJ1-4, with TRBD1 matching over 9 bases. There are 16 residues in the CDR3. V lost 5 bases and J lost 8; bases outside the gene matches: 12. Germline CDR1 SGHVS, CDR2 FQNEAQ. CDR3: CASSVETGGFREKLFF. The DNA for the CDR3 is TGTGCCAGCAGCGTAGAGACAGGGGGATTCCGGGAAAAACTGTTTTTT.

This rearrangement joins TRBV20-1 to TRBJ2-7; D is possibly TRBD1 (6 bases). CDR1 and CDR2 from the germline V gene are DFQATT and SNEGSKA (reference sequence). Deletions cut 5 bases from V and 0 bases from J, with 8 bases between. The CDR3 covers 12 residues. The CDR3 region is CSAGDTSYEQYF. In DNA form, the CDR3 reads TGCAGTGCTGGGGACACCTCCTACGAGCAGTACTTC.

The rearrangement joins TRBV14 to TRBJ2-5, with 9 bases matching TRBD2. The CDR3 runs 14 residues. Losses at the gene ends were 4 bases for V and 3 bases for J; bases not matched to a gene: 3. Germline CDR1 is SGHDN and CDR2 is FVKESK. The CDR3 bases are TGTGCCAGCAGCCGACTAGCGGTTGAAGAGACCCAGTACTTC. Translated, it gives CASSRLAVEETQYF.

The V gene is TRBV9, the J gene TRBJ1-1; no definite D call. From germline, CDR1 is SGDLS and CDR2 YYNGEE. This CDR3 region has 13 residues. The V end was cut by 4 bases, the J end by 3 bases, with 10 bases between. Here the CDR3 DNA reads TGTGCCAGCAGCTCTGGGTCGGACACTGAAGCTTTCTTT. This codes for CASSSGSDTEAFF.

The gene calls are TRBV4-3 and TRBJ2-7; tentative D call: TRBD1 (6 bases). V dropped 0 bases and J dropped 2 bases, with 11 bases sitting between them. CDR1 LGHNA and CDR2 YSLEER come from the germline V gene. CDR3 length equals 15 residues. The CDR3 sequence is CASSQEPGTPYEQYF. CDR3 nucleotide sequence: TGCGCCAGCAGCCAAGAACCCGGGACACCCTACGAGCAGTACTTC.

The CDR3 reads CASSQERGGLAAQETQYF. The DNA of the CDR3 is TGTGCCAGCAGCCAAGAACGGGGTGGTCTAGCGGCTCAAGAGACCCAGTACTTC. The chain employs TRBV4-2 and TRBJ2-5; the match to TRBD2 covers 7 bases. The trim removed 0 bases at V and 2 bases at J, leaving 12 bases unmatched. This CDR3 region has 18 residues. Germline V gives CDR1 LGHNA, CDR2 YNFKEQ.

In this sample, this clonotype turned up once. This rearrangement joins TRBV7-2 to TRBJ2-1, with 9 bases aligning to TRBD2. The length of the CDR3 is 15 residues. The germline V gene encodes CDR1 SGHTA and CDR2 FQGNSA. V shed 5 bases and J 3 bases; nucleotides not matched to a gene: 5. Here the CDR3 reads CASSGLANSYNEQFF. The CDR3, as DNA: TGTGCCAGCAGCGGACTAGCGAACAGCTACAATGAGCAGTTCTTC. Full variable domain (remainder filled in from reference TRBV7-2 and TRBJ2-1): GAGVSQSPSNKVTEKGKDVELRCDPISGHTALYWYRQSLGQGLEFLIYFQGNSAPDKSGLPSDRFSAERTGGSVSTLTIQRTQQEDSAVYLCASSGLANSYNEQFFGPGTRLTVL.

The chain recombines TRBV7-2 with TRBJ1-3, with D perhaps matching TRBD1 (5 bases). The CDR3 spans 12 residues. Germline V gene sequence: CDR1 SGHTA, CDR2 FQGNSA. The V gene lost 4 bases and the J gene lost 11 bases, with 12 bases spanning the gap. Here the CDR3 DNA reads TGTGCCAGCAGCTCCCCTGGGGGTTCCATATATTTT. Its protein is CASSSPGGSIYF.

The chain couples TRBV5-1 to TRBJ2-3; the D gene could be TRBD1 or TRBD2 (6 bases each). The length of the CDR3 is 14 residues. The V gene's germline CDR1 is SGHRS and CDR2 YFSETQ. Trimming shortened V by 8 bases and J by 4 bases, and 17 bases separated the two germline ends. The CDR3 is CASLGGPGADTQYF. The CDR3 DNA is TGCGCCAGTCTCGGGGGCCCTGGGGCAGATACGCAGTATTTT. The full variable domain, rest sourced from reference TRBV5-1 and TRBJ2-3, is KAGVTQTPRYLIKTRGQQVTLSCSPISGHRSVSWYQQTPGQGLQFLFEYFSETQRNKGNFPGRFSGRQFSNSRSEMNVSTLELGDSALYLCASLGGPGADTQYFGPGTRLTVL.

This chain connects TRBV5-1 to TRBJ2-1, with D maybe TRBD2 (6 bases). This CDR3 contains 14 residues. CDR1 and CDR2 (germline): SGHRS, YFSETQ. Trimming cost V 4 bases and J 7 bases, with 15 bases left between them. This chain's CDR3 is CASSGGLRRNEQFF. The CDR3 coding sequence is TGCGCCAGCAGCGGGGGACTTAGACGGAATGAGCAGTTCTTC.

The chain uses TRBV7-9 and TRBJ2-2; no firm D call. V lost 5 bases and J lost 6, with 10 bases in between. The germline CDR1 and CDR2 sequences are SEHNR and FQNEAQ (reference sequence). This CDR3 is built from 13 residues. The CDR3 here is CASSQVPPGELFF. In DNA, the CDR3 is TGTGCCAGCAGCCAGGTCCCCCCCGGGGAGCTGTTTTTT.